These 7 T cell receptor beta chains share one sample of origin, sequenced in a study of chronic HIV infection and antiretroviral therapy. From the 5' RACE reads, TCRdb called clonotypes with MiXCR, one entry per CDR3 protein. The data contain approximately 30,000 distinct CDR3 sequences, around 9% of them singletons. Sample: peripheral blood. These receptors came from an adult who had HIV and had not received antiretroviral therapy, or was an uninfected healthy control (not recorded which).

This clonotype was found many times. V and J are TRBV12-3 or TRBV12-4 and TRBJ2-1; D remains ambiguous. V was pared by 2 bases and J by 1 base, with 12 bases between. This CDR3 contains 16 residues. The CDR3: CASSLYWAASYNEQFF. In DNA, the CDR3 is TGTGCCAGCAGTTTATACTGGGCAGCGTCCTACAATGAGCAGTTCTTC.

This clonotype was seen a few times. J is TRBJ1-5 and V is TRBV10-3, with D possibly matching TRBD1 (5 bases). The CDR3 totals 14 residues. V was cut by 6 bases and J by 3 bases, with 12 bases left in between. The germline V gene has CDR1 ENHRY and CDR2 SYGVKD. CDR3 sequence (DNA): TGTGCCATCAGAGGAGACAGCTCCAATCAGCCCCAGCATTTT. This gives the protein CAIRGDSSNQPQHF.

This clonotype has at least ten counts. The rearrangement links TRBV28 to TRBJ2-2; 9 nucleotides align to TRBD1. Germline lookup yields CDR1 MDHEN and CDR2 SYDVKM. J was trimmed by 2 bases and V by 5 bases; bases with no gene match: 12. The CDR3 has 18 residues. In nucleotides, the CDR3 is TGTGCCAGCAGTACTGGGGACAGGGTTAAAGTTAACACCGGGGAGCTGTTTTTT. This sequence encodes CASSTGDRVKVNTGELFF.

This clonotype was counted ten times or more. This chain uses TRBV7-6 with TRBJ2-1, with 9 bases matching TRBD1. The trim removed 4 bases at V and 5 bases at J, leaving 6 bases unmatched. CDR1 is SGHVS, CDR2 FNYEAQ, per germline. The CDR3 consists of 15 residues. The CDR3 DNA reads TGTGCCAGCAGCTCTAGACAGGGGGAGAACAATGAGCAGTTCTTC. This gives the protein CASSSRQGENNEQFF.

This clonotype has just a few counts. The chain links TRBV12-3 or TRBV12-4 to TRBJ1-3; D ambiguous. With 0 bases removed from V and 0 bases from J, the gap between germline ends came to 6 bases. This CDR3 region has 15 residues. The CDR3 sequence: CASSLAIDSGNTIYF. CDR3 in DNA: TGTGCCAGCAGTTTAGCGATTGACTCTGGAAACACCATATATTTT.

This clonotype was picked up a small number of times. The V call is TRBV28, the J call TRBJ2-3, with a possible D match to TRBD2 (6 bases). Deletions cut 1 base from V and 2 bases from J, with 25 bases between. The CDR3 covers 20 residues. Germline V lookup: CDR1 MDHEN, CDR2 SYDVKM. CDR3 nucleotide sequence: TGTGCCAGCAGTTTATTTTATCTGGAGAAGCTGGGACTTAACACAGATACGCAGTATTTT. It specifies CASSLFYLEKLGLNTDTQYF.

The chain joins TRBV4-3 to TRBJ1-1, with D uncertain. Germline values: CDR1 LGHNA, CDR2 YSLEER. The CDR3 runs 14 residues. Trimming shortened V by 1 base and J by 4 bases, and 10 bases separated the two germline ends. CDR3 in amino acids: CASSQAVDGTEAFF. CDR3 sequence (DNA): TGCGCCAGCAGCCAAGCAGTGGACGGCACTGAAGCTTTCTTT.